The entry that follows covers one T cell receptor beta chain sequence. The antigen is undetermined. This specimen comes from a study of cytomegalovirus exposure and HLA in healthy donors. Trimming at V came to 5 bases and at J to 9 bases, leaving 10 bases not matched to a gene. Per the germline V gene, CDR1 is MNHEY and CDR2 is SMNVEV (reference sequence). The CDR3 is 14 residues long. Notes on the study in general: Versus the roughly 700-donor mean, an Asian-associated ancestry cluster reportedly showed fewer N-insertions in a later analysis. The authors later found TCR association rates varying by HLA locus, with DRB1 most and HLA-C fewest. Most CMV-associated TCR beta chains were later found to appear HLA-restricted.

In the PCR, 60 Vbeta and 13 Jbeta primers were used. Clones were sequenced by immunoSEQ multiplex PCR, and TCRdb holds only the in-frame ones, with some missing. The sample shows tens of thousands of clones, about 76% of them seen only once. This TCR derives from a male donor in good health and CMV-seropositive. The specimen was PBMCs. The chain links TRBV27 to TRBJ1-5, with TRBD1 identical over 7 bases. In nucleotides, the CDR3 is TGTGCCAGCAGTGTAAGACAGGGTGGGAGGCCCCAGCATTTT. Translation gives CASSVRQGGRPQHF.